These 22 T cell receptor beta chains were sequenced from one sample in a study of blood T cell repertoires in COVID-19. Sequencing used immunoSEQ multiplex PCR; TCRdb keeps in-frame clones, though not all of them. The sample shows roughly 200,000 clones, 86% of them seen only once. Specimen: PBMCs or T cells enriched from blood (not recorded which). These receptors were obtained from a man aged 40-55 years with acute COVID-19.

J is TRBJ2-1 and V is TRBV5-1; the match to TRBD2 covers 7 bases. J gave up 7 bases and V 2 bases, and 6 bases lay outside the gene matches. The CDR3 spans 14 residues. Looked up from germline, CDR1 is SGHRS and CDR2 is YFSETQ. CDR3 DNA sequence: TGCGCCAGCAGCTTTGCGGGAGACGGTAATGAGCAGTTCTTC. Protein product: CASSFAGDGNEQFF.

The chain uses TRBV5-1 and TRBJ1-4; D remains ambiguous. Germline CDR1 reads SGHRS; CDR2 reads YFSETQ. Deletions cut 3 bases from V and 2 bases from J, with 8 bases between. The CDR3 spans 14 residues. DNA for the CDR3: TGCGCCAGCAGCTCCGATAGCACTAATGAAAAACTGTTTTTT. Encoded protein: CASSSDSTNEKLFF. Drawing the rest from reference TRBV5-1 and TRBJ1-4, the complete variable domain is KAGVTQTPRYLIKTRGQQVTLSCSPISGHRSVSWYQQTPGQGLQFLFEYFSETQRNKGNFPGRFSGRQFSNSRSEMNVSTLELGDSALYLCASSSDSTNEKLFFGSGTQLSVL.

The rearrangement uses TRBV6-4 and TRBJ1-2, with 8 bases lining up with TRBD1. The trim removed 6 bases at V and 4 bases at J, leaving 7 bases unmatched. CDR3 size: 14 residues. Per the germline V gene, CDR1 is MRHNA and CDR2 is SNTAGT. This CDR3 is CASSPGQGGYGYTF. DNA for the CDR3: TGTGCCAGCAGCCCCGGACAGGGCGGCTATGGCTACACCTTC.

This clone was picked up one time. The same CDR3 is also encoded by other DNA sequences in this sample. This chain uses TRBV7-9 with TRBJ2-5, with 7 bases identical to TRBD2. The CDR3 covers 13 residues. V was clipped by 0 bases and J by 5 bases; unmatched bases: 0. CDR1 and CDR2 (germline): SEHNR, FQNEAQ (reference sequence). Written as DNA, the CDR3 is TGTGCCAGCAGCTTAGCGGGGGGGGAGACCCAGTACTTC. Protein: CASSLAGGETQYF.

This clone was counted once. This rearrangement joins TRBV13 to TRBJ1-1; weak D call: TRBD1 (5 bases). The CDR3 covers 15 residues. Per the germline V gene, CDR1 is PRHDT and CDR2 is FYEKMQ (reference sequence). V lost 3 bases to trimming and J lost 1 base, with 12 bases between them. The CDR3 bases are TGTGCCAGCAGCTTTGAGGGGACTCCGAACACTGAAGCTTTCTTT. It translates to CASSFEGTPNTEAFF. Based on the CDR3 plus reference TRBV13 and TRBJ1-1, the full variable domain is AAGVIQSPRHLIKEKRETATLKCYPIPRHDTVYWYQQGPGQDPQFLISFYEKMQSDKGSIPDRFSAQQFSDYHSELNMSSLELGDSALYFCASSFEGTPNTEAFFGQGTRLTVV.

The chain combines TRBV11-2 with TRBJ2-3; 7 bases are a match to TRBD2. The CDR3 spans 13 residues. V dropped 3 bases and J dropped 4; count of bases not matched to a gene: 1. The germline V gene encodes CDR1 SGHAT and CDR2 FQNNGV. Written as DNA, the CDR3 is TGTGCCAGCAGCTTTACTAGCGCAGATACGCAGTATTTT. The encoded protein is CASSFTSADTQYF.

The chain joins TRBV10-3 to TRBJ1-5, with TRBD1 matching 8 bases. V was pared by 5 bases and J by 7 bases, with 10 bases of the junction left unmatched. This CDR3 is 15 amino acids long. Germline V gene lookup returns CDR1 ENHRY and CDR2 SYGVKD. CDR3 coding DNA: TGTGCCATCAGTACGGAGGACAGGGTCGGGCAGCCCCAGCATTTT. As protein: CAISTEDRVGQPQHF.

The J gene is TRBJ2-1, the V gene TRBV2; TRBD1 is a possible D gene (6 bases). V lost 3 bases to trimming and J lost 2 bases, with 8 bases between them. This CDR3 spans 14 amino acids. Germline V gene data show CDR1 as SNHLY and CDR2 as FYNNEI. The CDR3 coding sequence is TGTGCCAGCAGTGATTGGACAGCCTACAATGAGCAGTTCTTC. This gives the protein CASSDWTAYNEQFF.

The rearrangement joins TRBV21-1 to TRBJ1-3. TRBV21-1 is given as a pseudogene. This CDR3 is 16 amino acids long. CDR3 nucleotide sequence: TGTGCCAGCAGCAAAGGTCCCCCCGGGGGTGGAAACACCATATATTTT. Its translation is CASSKGPPGGGNTIYF.

V and J are TRBV28 and TRBJ1-1; TRBD1 agrees at 9 bases. The CDR3 is 17 residues long. The trim removed 6 bases at V and 0 bases at J, leaving 11 bases unmatched. Per the germline V gene, CDR1 is MDHEN and CDR2 is SYDVKM. CDR3 in DNA: TGTGCCAGCAGCCAAGAAAAGGGACAGGGAATGAACACTGAAGCTTTCTTT. Its translation: CASSQEKGQGMNTEAFF.

This sequence joins TRBV19 and TRBJ2-7; D unresolved. V was shortened by 3 bases and J by 0 bases, with 12 bases between the two germline ends. The germline gives CDR1 LNHDA, CDR2 SQIVND (reference sequence). The CDR3 has 15 residues. The CDR3 loop is CASSISAVSSYEQYF. The CDR3 coding sequence is TGTGCCAGTAGTATCTCCGCGGTGAGCTCCTACGAGCAGTACTTC.

The chain links TRBV9 to TRBJ2-3, with D possibly being TRBD2 (6 bases). The CDR3 covers 15 residues. The V gene lost 0 bases and the J gene lost 2 bases, with 10 bases spanning the gap. CDR1 and CDR2 from the germline V gene are SGDLS and YYNGEE. CDR3 loop: CASSVGGVYTDTQYF. As DNA, the CDR3 is TGTGCCAGCAGCGTAGGGGGGGTTTACACAGATACGCAGTATTTT.

V and J are TRBV7-8 and TRBJ2-7; TRBD2 aligns across 7 bases. The CDR3 is made up of 13 amino acids. Germline-derived CDR1 and CDR2 are SGHVS and FQNEAQ. With V trimmed by 1 base and J by 4 bases, 1 base remained unmatched. CDR3 residues: CASSLVSGYEQYF. The CDR3, as DNA: TGTGCCAGCAGCTTAGTTAGCGGGTACGAGCAGTACTTC.

This sequence joins TRBV20-1 and TRBJ2-7; D possibly corresponds to TRBD2 (6 bases). This CDR3 spans 13 amino acids. Germline CDR1 reads DFQATT; CDR2 reads SNEGSKA (reference sequence). The ends were cut back, 3 bases at V and 5 bases at J, with 14 bases in the middle. The CDR3 DNA follows: TGCAGTGCTAGTCCCCGGGAGTTCGACGAGCAGTACTTC. Its protein product is CSASPREFDEQYF.

In this sample, this clone turned up once. The chain recombines TRBV10-3 with TRBJ2-7; 9 nucleotides align to TRBD2. CDR3 size: 14 residues. CDR1 is ENHRY, CDR2 SYGVKD, per germline. J lost 4 bases, V lost 7 bases, and 8 bases had no gene match. Written as DNA, the CDR3 is TGTGCCATCAATCTCGGGACTAGCTCGTACGAGCAGTACTTC. This sequence encodes CAINLGTSSYEQYF.

This clone was seen once. CDR3 nucleotide sequence: TGTGCCAGCGTACAGGCAAATCAAGAGACCCAGTACTTC. Its translation: CASVQANQETQYF. This chain joins TRBV6-5 and TRBJ2-5, with D possibly being TRBD1 (5 bases). Germline CDR1 reads MNHEY; CDR2 reads SVGAGI. V lost 8 bases and J lost 2, with 12 bases in between. The CDR3 contains 13 residues.

This chain joins TRBV28 and TRBJ1-2; no clear D gene. In germline, CDR1 is MDHEN, CDR2 SYDVKM. The ends were cut back, 5 bases at V and 8 bases at J, with 12 bases in the middle. This CDR3 comprises 12 residues. CDR3 in amino acids: CASSPHLGGYTF. Written as DNA, the CDR3 is TGTGCCAGCAGTCCTCATCTCGGGGGCTACACCTTC.

The chain is built from TRBV29-1 and TRBJ2-7, with D unclear. Deletions cut 6 bases from V and 6 bases from J, with 18 bases between. The CDR3 runs to 13 residues. The germline V gene has CDR1 SQVTM and CDR2 ANQGSEA. CDR3 in DNA: TGCAGCGTCTCCGCTCGTGCAACTGGCGAGCAGTACTTC. It yields the protein CSVSARATGEQYF.

This clone appeared once. CDR3 in amino acids: CASSYSKSGNTEAFF. The CDR3 DNA follows: TGTGCCAGCAGTTACTCGAAGTCGGGGAACACTGAAGCTTTCTTT. V is TRBV6-5 and J is TRBJ1-1; D is undetermined. This CDR3 has 15 residues. The germline CDR1 and CDR2 sequences are MNHEY and SVGAGI. V lost 0 bases, J lost 1 base, and 9 bases lay in between.

The V gene is TRBV19, the J gene TRBJ1-5, with D possibly TRBD1 on 5 matching bases. This CDR3 region has 15 residues. V lost 4 bases, J lost 2 bases, and 12 bases lay in between. Germline V CDR1 and CDR2: LNHDA, SQIVND (reference sequence). The CDR3 loop reads CASSSGTQGNQPQHF. Here the CDR3 DNA reads TGTGCCAGTAGTAGCGGGACCCAAGGCAATCAGCCCCAGCATTTT.

The chain has TRBV6-1 and TRBJ1-6; 10 nucleotides match TRBD1. V dropped 2 bases and J dropped 8; count of bases not matched to a gene: 6. The CDR3 contains 16 residues. Germline lookup yields CDR1 MNHNS and CDR2 SASEGT. CDR3 in DNA: TGTGCCAGCAGTGAAATCGGAGGACAGGGGGATTCACCCCTCCACTTT. Protein sequence: CASSEIGGQGDSPLHF.

The V and J genes are TRBV5-6 and TRBJ1-6; 7 positions agree with TRBD1. Germline assignment: CDR1 SGHDT and CDR2 YYEEEE. The ends lost 4 bases at V and 9 bases at J; junction bases unmatched: 10. The CDR3 extends over 15 amino acids. CDR3 residues: CASSGGGGPPSPLHF. In DNA, the CDR3 is TGTGCCAGCAGCGGTGGAGGGGGCCCACCTTCACCCCTCCACTTT.